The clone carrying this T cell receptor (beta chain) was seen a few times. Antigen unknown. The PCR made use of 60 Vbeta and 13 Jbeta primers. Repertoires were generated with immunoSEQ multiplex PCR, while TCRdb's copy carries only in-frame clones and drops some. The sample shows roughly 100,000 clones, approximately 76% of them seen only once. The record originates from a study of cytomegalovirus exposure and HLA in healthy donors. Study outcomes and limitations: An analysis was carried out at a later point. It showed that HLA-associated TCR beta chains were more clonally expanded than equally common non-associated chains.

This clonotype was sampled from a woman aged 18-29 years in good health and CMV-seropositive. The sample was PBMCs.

CDR3 loop: CATPRGQAANYGYTF. CDR3 in DNA: TGTGCGACACCGCGGGGGCAGGCAGCTAACTATGGCTACACCTTC. V is TRBV30 and J is TRBJ1-2; possibly TRBD1 for D (6 bases). The CDR3 runs 15 residues. Per germline, CDR1 GTSNPN and CDR2 SVGIG (reference sequence).